These T cell receptor beta chains were read from a single sample in a study of blood T cell repertoires in COVID-19. TCRdb keeps only in-frame clones here, not all; method: immunoSEQ multiplex PCR. The sample has about 300,000 clones, 70% to 90% seen once; the top ten hold approximately 5.2%. Sequencing input: PBMCs or T cells enriched from blood (not recorded which). These receptors came from a woman aged 25 to 39 who had recovered from COVID-19. Each CDR3 is given with its conserved first and last residue. Fields, in order: V gene, J gene, D gene, clone size, CDR3 DNA, CDR3 protein. The D gene is left open where the match is weak. The listing skips clone size in some rows; elsewhere it reads once, few, many or a size class.

V gene: TRBV27
J gene: TRBJ1-1
D gene: TRBD1
clone size: NA
CDR3 DNA: TGTGCCAGCAGTGACAGGGGGGGCTCTTACACTGAAGCTTTCTTT
CDR3 protein: CASSDRGGSYTEAFF

V gene: TRBV12-3/TRBV12-4
J gene: TRBJ2-5
D gene: NA
clone size: NA
CDR3 DNA: TGTGCCAGCAACGGGGGTGGGCGGGAGACCCAGTACTTC
CDR3 protein: CASNGGGRETQYF

V gene: TRBV11-3
J gene: TRBJ1-1
D gene: NA
clone size: NA
CDR3 DNA: TGTGCCAGCAGCTTCAGCGGGGGTACTGAAGCTTTCTTT
CDR3 protein: CASSFSGGTEAFF

V gene: TRBV11-2
J gene: TRBJ2-3
D gene: TRBD1
clone size: once
CDR3 DNA: TGTGCCAGCAGCTCGGACAGGGGGCGGACAGATACGCAGTATTTT
CDR3 protein: CASSSDRGRTDTQYF

V gene: TRBV6-1
J gene: TRBJ1-5
D gene: NA
clone size: NA
CDR3 DNA: TGTGCCAGCAGTGAAATCTATAGCAATCAGCCCCAGCATTTT
CDR3 protein: CASSEIYSNQPQHF

V gene: TRBV5-1
J gene: TRBJ1-2
D gene: TRBD1
clone size: NA
CDR3 DNA: TGCGCCAGCAGCACCGGACAGGGCAGTAACTATGGCTACACCTTC
CDR3 protein: CASSTGQGSNYGYTF

V gene: TRBV20-1
J gene: TRBJ2-1
D gene: NA
clone size: NA
CDR3 DNA: TGCAGTGCTGCCTACCTTAATGAGCAGTTCTTC
CDR3 protein: CSAAYLNEQFF

V gene: TRBV19
J gene: TRBJ2-7
D gene: TRBD2
clone size: NA
CDR3 DNA: TGTGCCAGTAGTCCTCGGGGGGACTCGGCCGAGCAGTACTTC
CDR3 protein: CASSPRGDSAEQYF

V gene: TRBV5-1
J gene: TRBJ2-7
D gene: TRBD1
clone size: NA
CDR3 DNA: TGCGCCAGCAGCCCGGGGACAGGGAGGGACGAGCAGTACTTC
CDR3 protein: CASSPGTGRDEQYF

V gene: TRBV9
J gene: TRBJ1-4
D gene: TRBD1
clone size: NA
CDR3 DNA: TGTGCCAGCAGCGCTGGGGACAGGGGATGGGAAAAACTGTTTTTT
CDR3 protein: CASSAGDRGWEKLFF

V gene: TRBV7-9
J gene: TRBJ1-2
D gene: NA
clone size: NA
CDR3 DNA: TGTGCCAGCAGCAACCCGGGACAAGACTATGGCTACACCTTC
CDR3 protein: CASSNPGQDYGYTF

V gene: TRBV7-9
J gene: TRBJ1-1
D gene: TRBD1
clone size: once
CDR3 DNA: TGTGCCAGCAGCTCCCGGACAGGGTCCATTTATGAAGCTTTCTTT
CDR3 protein: CASSSRTGSIYEAFF

V gene: TRBV5-6
J gene: TRBJ2-2
D gene: NA
clone size: NA
CDR3 DNA: TGTGCCAGCAGCTTATGGTGGTCGACAGGCCGTACCGGGGAGCTGTTTTTT
CDR3 protein: CASSLWWSTGRTGELFF

V gene: TRBV19
J gene: TRBJ2-1
D gene: NA
clone size: once
CDR3 DNA: TGTGCCAGTAGTGAAAGGACAGCCTACAATGAGCAGTTCTTC
CDR3 protein: CASSERTAYNEQFF

V gene: TRBV4-1
J gene: TRBJ2-2
D gene: NA
clone size: NA
CDR3 DNA: TGCGCCAGCAGCCAAGACGACAGATCGAACACCGGGGAGCTGTTTTTT
CDR3 protein: CASSQDDRSNTGELFF

V gene: TRBV5-4
J gene: TRBJ1-2
D gene: NA
clone size: NA
CDR3 DNA: TGTGCCAGCAGCTTGGATCTAGCGGGCGGCTACACCTTC
CDR3 protein: CASSLDLAGGYTF

V gene: TRBV24-1
J gene: TRBJ2-7
D gene: NA
clone size: NA
CDR3 DNA: TGTGCCACCAGTATCCCGGCTAGCCTAACCTACGAGCAGTACTTC
CDR3 protein: CATSIPASLTYEQYF

V gene: TRBV19
J gene: TRBJ2-2
D gene: NA
clone size: NA
CDR3 DNA: TGTGCCAGTAGTCCGGGGTCAACGAACACCGGGGAGCTGTTTTTT
CDR3 protein: CASSPGSTNTGELFF

V gene: TRBV25-1
J gene: TRBJ1-2
D gene: NA
clone size: NA
CDR3 DNA: TGTGCCAGCAGTGAAACAGGTATCGGTAACTATGGCTACACCTTC
CDR3 protein: CASSETGIGNYGYTF

V gene: TRBV19
J gene: TRBJ1-1
D gene: TRBD1
clone size: NA
CDR3 DNA: TGTGCCACGACAGGGGGCTACACTGAAGCTTTCTTT
CDR3 protein: CATTGGYTEAFF

V gene: TRBV29-1
J gene: TRBJ1-1
D gene: NA
clone size: NA
CDR3 DNA: TGCAGCGTTCGGGCGGATGGGAGGGACACTGAAGCTTTCTTT
CDR3 protein: CSVRADGRDTEAFF

V gene: TRBV27
J gene: TRBJ2-1
D gene: NA
clone size: once
CDR3 DNA: TGTGCCAGCAGTTTGGAGGGTCCCTCCTACAATGAGCAGTTCTTC
CDR3 protein: CASSLEGPSYNEQFF

V gene: TRBV7-9
J gene: TRBJ1-4
D gene: NA
clone size: NA
CDR3 DNA: TGTGCCAGCAGCTTACGTCAGGGTAATGAAAAACTGTTTTTT
CDR3 protein: CASSLRQGNEKLFF

V gene: TRBV5-1
J gene: TRBJ1-3
D gene: NA
clone size: NA
CDR3 DNA: TGCGCCAGCAGCTCCGGGGGGCATTCGGACACCATATATTTT
CDR3 protein: CASSSGGHSDTIYF

V gene: TRBV6-5
J gene: TRBJ1-2
D gene: NA
clone size: once
CDR3 DNA: TGTGCCAGCAGTCCAGGGGATGCGGGCTATGGCTACACCTTC
CDR3 protein: CASSPGDAGYGYTF

V gene: TRBV19
J gene: TRBJ2-1
D gene: NA
clone size: once
CDR3 DNA: TGTGCCAGTAGTATCAATCGCGGGGGCAGGGCCAATGAGCAGTTCTTC
CDR3 protein: CASSINRGGRANEQFF

V gene: TRBV9
J gene: TRBJ1-3
D gene: NA
clone size: NA
CDR3 DNA: TGTGCCAGCAGCGCAGGACTTTCTGGAAACACCATATATTTT
CDR3 protein: CASSAGLSGNTIYF

V gene: TRBV7-9
J gene: TRBJ2-7
D gene: TRBD1
clone size: NA
CDR3 DNA: TGTGCCAGCAGCCCGATGGTACAGGGGATAAGCCACGAGCAGTACTTC
CDR3 protein: CASSPMVQGISHEQYF

V gene: TRBV5-5
J gene: TRBJ1-2
D gene: TRBD1
clone size: NA
CDR3 DNA: TGTGCCAGCAGCTCAGGACAGGATCCATATGAGGGCTACACCTTC
CDR3 protein: CASSSGQDPYEGYTF

V gene: TRBV5-1
J gene: TRBJ1-6
D gene: NA
clone size: few
CDR3 DNA: TGCGCCAGCAGCTTGGCCGGCTATAATTCACCCCTCCACTTT
CDR3 protein: CASSLAGYNSPLHF

V gene: TRBV9
J gene: TRBJ2-7
D gene: NA
clone size: few
CDR3 DNA: TGTGCCAGCAGCGTAGCAAGCTCGAGCTCCTACGAGCAGTACTTC
CDR3 protein: CASSVASSSSYEQYF

V gene: TRBV5-4
J gene: TRBJ2-7
D gene: TRBD2
clone size: NA
CDR3 DNA: TGTGCCAGCAGCTTGCGGGGGGGCCGAGAAGAGCAGTACTTC
CDR3 protein: CASSLRGGREEQYF

V gene: TRBV11-3
J gene: TRBJ1-1
D gene: NA
clone size: once
CDR3 DNA: TGTGCCAGCAGCTTAGAAGTGGGGCCAGGGCCTAACACTGAAGCTTTCTTT
CDR3 protein: CASSLEVGPGPNTEAFF

V gene: TRBV4-1
J gene: TRBJ1-2
D gene: NA
clone size: once
CDR3 DNA: TGCGCCAGCAGCCAATTATCTAACTATGGCTACACCTTC
CDR3 protein: CASSQLSNYGYTF

V gene: TRBV5-5
J gene: TRBJ2-5
D gene: NA
clone size: NA
CDR3 DNA: TGTGCCAGCAGCTTGACCGGAGAGACCCAGTACTTC
CDR3 protein: CASSLTGETQYF

V gene: TRBV4-2
J gene: TRBJ2-3
D gene: NA
clone size: NA
CDR3 DNA: TGTGCCAGCAGCCAGCAAATAGCAGATACGCAGTATTTT
CDR3 protein: CASSQQIADTQYF

V gene: TRBV30
J gene: TRBJ1-3
D gene: TRBD1
clone size: NA
CDR3 DNA: TGTGCCTGGAGTAGCAACAGGGGCCCATTAACTGGAAACACCATATATTTT
CDR3 protein: CAWSSNRGPLTGNTIYF

V gene: TRBV19
J gene: TRBJ1-2
D gene: TRBD1
clone size: few
CDR3 DNA: TGTGCCAGTAGGGGGACAGGGGGCCGCGAGGGCTACACCTTC
CDR3 protein: CASRGTGGREGYTF

V gene: TRBV9
J gene: TRBJ1-2
D gene: NA
clone size: NA
CDR3 DNA: TGTGCCAGCAGCGTAGCTGGGGGCTTGTCCTTCTATGGCTACACCTTC
CDR3 protein: CASSVAGGLSFYGYTF

V gene: TRBV7-2
J gene: TRBJ1-2
D gene: NA
clone size: NA
CDR3 DNA: TGTGCCAGCAGCCCGTCGTCGGGGGACTATGGCTACACCTTC
CDR3 protein: CASSPSSGDYGYTF

V gene: TRBV5-6
J gene: TRBJ1-5
D gene: TRBD1
clone size: NA
CDR3 DNA: TGTGCCAGCAGCATAGGGACAGGGGGCTTTCAGCCCCAGCATTTT
CDR3 protein: CASSIGTGGFQPQHF

V gene: TRBV5-1
J gene: TRBJ2-7
D gene: NA
clone size: NA
CDR3 DNA: TGCGCCAGCAGCTTGGGGCAGGGTTCCTACGAGCAGTACTTC
CDR3 protein: CASSLGQGSYEQYF

V gene: TRBV5-1
J gene: TRBJ2-4
D gene: TRBD1
clone size: once
CDR3 DNA: TGCGCCAGCAGCCCCGAACAGGGGGCCGTCAAAAACATTCAGTACTTC
CDR3 protein: CASSPEQGAVKNIQYF

V gene: TRBV5-5
J gene: TRBJ1-6
D gene: TRBD1
clone size: NA
CDR3 DNA: TGTGCCAGCAGCCGAAGACAGGGGGAATATTCACCCCTCCACTTT
CDR3 protein: CASSRRQGEYSPLHF

V gene: TRBV30
J gene: TRBJ2-2
D gene: TRBD2
clone size: NA
CDR3 DNA: TGTGCCTGGAGTCTGGGGCTAGCGGGGGCCGGGGAGCTGTTTTTT
CDR3 protein: CAWSLGLAGAGELFF

V gene: TRBV5-5
J gene: TRBJ1-2
D gene: TRBD1
clone size: NA
CDR3 DNA: TGTGCCAGCAGCTATTTAGGGACAGGGGGGGACTCTGGCTACACCTTC
CDR3 protein: CASSYLGTGGDSGYTF

V gene: TRBV27
J gene: TRBJ1-2
D gene: NA
clone size: NA
CDR3 DNA: TGTGCCAGCAGTTTATTAGAGGGGGAGCAGGGCTACACCTTC
CDR3 protein: CASSLLEGEQGYTF

V gene: TRBV11-2
J gene: TRBJ2-7
D gene: TRBD1
clone size: once
CDR3 DNA: TGTGCCAGCAGCTATACCGGGACAGGCAGCTACGAGCAGTACTTC
CDR3 protein: CASSYTGTGSYEQYF

V gene: TRBV5-4
J gene: TRBJ1-1
D gene: NA
clone size: NA
CDR3 DNA: TGTGCCAGCAGCTTGTCCACGGGACAGAACACTGAAGCTTTCTTT
CDR3 protein: CASSLSTGQNTEAFF